Below are 27 T cell receptor beta chains sequenced from a single sample in a study of sequential checkpoint blockade in melanoma. The method was immunoSEQ multiplex PCR; TCRdb's version includes in-frame clones alone and lacks a portion of them. The data show several thousand clones, 50% to 75% seen once. As to treatment: randomized to nivolumab then ipilimumab (arm A) or the reverse (arm B). The sample here was CD8+ T cells sorted from blood (inferred from file names), taken from a patient given nivolumab and ipilimumab in sequence. These receptors were obtained from a human donor with melanoma.

In regard to this clone: The CDR3 does not close with the conserved phenylalanine or tryptophan, likely indicating a read error. Written as DNA, the CDR3 is TGTGCCAGCACCCCGGAATTCGGGTCCTACGAGCAGTACCTC. The encoded protein is CASTPEFGSYEQYL. The chain combines TRBV11-2 with TRBJ2-7; D unresolved. V lost 7 bases and J 1 base, leaving 14 bases between the germline ends. CDR1 and CDR2 from the germline V gene are SGHAT and FQNNGV. This CDR3 comprises 14 residues.

V and J are TRBV27 and TRBJ2-7; the D gene is possibly TRBD2 (7 bases). Trimming stripped 4 bases from V and 3 bases from J, with 10 bases between. The CDR3 totals 13 residues. Germline V gene lookup returns CDR1 MNHEY and CDR2 SMNVEV (reference sequence). The CDR3, as DNA: TGTGCCAGCAGTTACAGGGAGGGCTACGAGCAGTACTTC. Its translation is CASSYREGYEQYF.

The chain couples TRBV5-1 to TRBJ2-7; a possible D gene is TRBD1 (6 bases). The CDR3 totals 14 residues. The V gene's germline CDR1 is SGHRS and CDR2 YFSETQ. Trimming took 4 bases from V and 0 from J, leaving 11 bases between them. The CDR3 reads CASSPGAGSYEQYF. The CDR3 DNA reads as TGCGCCAGCAGCCCAGGGGCCGGCTCCTACGAGCAGTACTTC.

This clone has more than one count but fewer than ten. V and J are TRBV7-9 and TRBJ1-5; possible D gene TRBD1, 5 bases. This CDR3 region has 15 residues. V was clipped by 5 bases and J by 4 bases, with 15 bases between them. CDR1 is SEHNR and CDR2 is FQNEAQ in the germline V gene (reference sequence). CDR3 DNA sequence: TGTGCCAGCAGCGATAGGGGATATACAAATCAGCCCCAGCATTTT. This sequence encodes CASSDRGYTNQPQHF.

The gene calls are TRBV5-4 and TRBJ1-4, with 9 bases fitting TRBD1. The CDR3 consists of 15 residues. Trimming at V came to 2 bases and at J to 8 bases, leaving 7 bases not matched to a gene. CDR1 and CDR2 from the germline V gene are SGHNT and YYREEE (reference sequence). The CDR3 spells CASSFRTGDLEKLFF. In nucleotides, the CDR3 is TGTGCCAGCAGCTTTCGGACAGGGGACCTAGAAAAACTGTTTTTT.

The rearrangement joins TRBV6-6 to TRBJ2-7; D gene unclear. Germline CDR1 and CDR2: MNHNY and SVGAGI (reference sequence). The CDR3 loop spans 12 amino acids. V was shortened by 5 bases and J by 2 bases, with 7 bases between the two germline ends. CDR3 in DNA: TGTGCCAGCAGTCCCAATCCCTACGAGCAGTACTTC. Protein product: CASSPNPYEQYF.

The rearrangement joins TRBV5-1 to TRBJ1-4; D unclear. The CDR3 has 13 amino acids. V was cut by 0 bases and J by 5 bases, with 5 bases left in between. Germline assignment: CDR1 SGHRS and CDR2 YFSETQ. The CDR3 region has the DNA TGCGCCAGCAGCTTGGCCGGGAATGAAAAACTGTTTTTT. Its translation: CASSLAGNEKLFF.

The rearrangement links TRBV28 to TRBJ2-6; the D is unclear. Trimming removed 4 bases at V and 0 bases at J, with 4 bases between. The germline V gene encodes CDR1 MDHEN and CDR2 SYDVKM. CDR3 length: 14 residues. As DNA, the CDR3 is TGTGCCAGCAGTTCCTACTCTGGGGCCAACGTCCTGACTTTC. Residues: CASSSYSGANVLTF.

This clone was observed a single time. This chain's CDR3 is CASSSSRGAGSYTF. The DNA for the CDR3 is TGTGCCAGCAGTTCCTCCCGCGGAGCTGGAAGCTACACCTTC. This sequence joins TRBV5-5 and TRBJ1-2; unclear D gene. Trimming shortened V by 5 bases and J by 9 bases, and 20 bases separated the two germline ends. Germline CDR1 is SGHKS and CDR2 is YYEKEE (reference sequence). The CDR3 runs to 14 residues.

This rearrangement joins TRBV4-1 to TRBJ1-1; D might be TRBD1 (6 bases). Trimming took off 1 base at V and 10 bases at J, with 10 bases between the two ends. Germline V gene lookup returns CDR1 MGHRA and CDR2 YSYEKL. The CDR3 covers 12 residues. CDR3 bases: TGCGCCAGCAGCCAAGGAAAAGGGGGAGCTTTCTTT. Residues: CASSQGKGGAFF.

This chain joins TRBV10-3 and TRBJ1-6, with a tentative D call TRBD1 (5 bases). Germline V lookup: CDR1 ENHRY, CDR2 SYGVKD. This CDR3 region has 14 residues. Trimming took off 0 bases at V and 8 bases at J, with 8 bases between the two ends. DNA of the CDR3: TGTGCCATCAGTGAGTCACAGGCCCATTCACCCCTCCACTTT. This encodes CAISESQAHSPLHF.

The rearrangement joins TRBV28 to TRBJ2-7; D is perhaps TRBD1 (5 bases). From germline, CDR1 is MDHEN and CDR2 SYDVKM. This CDR3 spans 11 amino acids. V lost 5 bases and J lost 3, with 5 bases in between. CDR3 in amino acids: CASSDSYEQYF. CDR3 sequence (DNA): TGTGCCAGCAGTGACAGCTACGAGCAGTACTTC.

This chain uses TRBV19 with TRBJ1-1, with a weak D call TRBD1 (5 bases). The CDR3 covers 17 residues. The germline V and J ends were trimmed by 8 bases and 0 bases, with 22 bases remaining between them. Germline-derived CDR1 and CDR2 are LNHDA and SQIVND (reference sequence). The DNA of the CDR3 is TGTGCCAGTTGGGGCAGGACATCATTTCGGATGAACACTGAAGCTTTCTTT. Its translation: CASWGRTSFRMNTEAFF.

The CDR3 sequence is CASSITGGEQYF. The CDR3 DNA reads TGTGCCAGCAGTATAACAGGGGGCGAGCAGTACTTC. The chain couples TRBV27 to TRBJ2-7; 8 bases agree with TRBD1. CDR3 length equals 12 residues. Germline V gene lookup returns CDR1 MNHEY and CDR2 SMNVEV (reference sequence). V was clipped by 5 bases and J by 6 bases; unmatched bases: 3.

V is TRBV6-5 and J is TRBJ1-2; 7 nucleotides line up with TRBD1. This CDR3 comprises 14 residues. V gave up 4 bases and J gave up 2 bases; unmatched junction bases: 4. Germline CDR1 is MNHEY and CDR2 is SVGAGI. The CDR3: CASSLGQDNYGYTF. The CDR3 coding sequence is TGTGCCAGCAGTTTAGGACAGGACAACTATGGCTACACCTTC.

V and J are TRBV5-6 and TRBJ2-7, with no clear D. The CDR3 runs 11 residues. Trimming left V 0 bases short and J 6 bases short, with 4 bases between. Germline CDR1 is SGHDT and CDR2 is YYEEEE. CDR3 sequence: CASSLASEQYF. CDR3 sequence (DNA): TGTGCCAGCAGCTTGGCCTCCGAGCAGTACTTC.

In its sample, this clone was seen a few times. J is TRBJ2-6 and V is TRBV1; the table's D call, TRBD2, was not checked against the DNA. TRBV1 is noted as a pseudogene. This CDR3 is 18 amino acids long. Here the CDR3 DNA reads TGCACCAGCAGATTAGAGGGTTTGTGCACAAGTCGGGCCAACGTCCTGACTTTC. Translation: CTSRLEGLCTSRANVLTF.

This clone is labeled as medium-sized. The V gene is TRBV4-2, the J gene TRBJ2-1, with TRBD2 matching over 9 bases. V shed 0 bases, J shed 7 bases, and the junction held 4 bases outside the gene matches. The germline V gene has CDR1 LGHNA and CDR2 YNFKEQ. The CDR3 consists of 15 residues. CDR3 coding DNA: TGTGCCAGCAGCCAAGAGCCAGCGGGGGGTAATGAGCAGTTCTTC. It codes for CASSQEPAGGNEQFF.

The chain links TRBV27 to TRBJ1-6; a possible D gene is TRBD1 (5 bases). With 8 bases removed from V and 9 bases from J, the gap between germline ends came to 11 bases. The CDR3 extends over 12 amino acids. CDR1 MNHEY and CDR2 SMNVEV come from the germline V gene (reference sequence). The CDR3 reads CASGGALSPLHF. CDR3 DNA sequence: TGTGCCAGCGGAGGGGCCCTTTCACCCCTCCACTTT.

To note about this clone: An end of the junction differs from the germline gene, which may be a read error. This chain uses TRBV19 with TRBJ1-5, with D tentatively TRBD1 (5 bases). CDR3 length: 11 amino acids. Germline V CDR1 and CDR2: LNHDA, SQIVND (reference sequence). The DNA for the CDR3 is TGTGCCAGTAGTATGGGGCAGCTCCAGCATTTT. This encodes CASSMGQLQHF.

The chain uses TRBV13 and TRBJ2-6, with unresolved D. The CDR3 is made up of 18 amino acids. V shed 6 bases and J shed 5 bases, with 23 bases lying between them. The germline V gene encodes CDR1 PRHDT and CDR2 FYEKMQ (reference sequence). The CDR3: CASRCRQLVQSRANVLTF. CDR3 nucleotides: TGTGCCAGCAGATGTCGGCAGCTAGTACAAAGTCGGGCCAACGTCCTGACTTTC. Combining the CDR3 with reference TRBV13 and TRBJ2-6 gives the whole variable domain AAGVIQSPRHLIKEKRETATLKCYPIPRHDTVYWYQQGPGQDPQFLISFYEKMQSDKGSIPDRFSAQQFSDYHSELNMSSLELGDSALYFCASRCRQLVQSRANVLTFGAGSRLTVL.

The V gene is TRBV28, the J gene TRBJ2-7; 9 bases are a match to TRBD1. V gave up 7 bases and J gave up 4 bases; unmatched junction bases: 8. The CDR3 runs to 14 residues. Germline V CDR1 and CDR2: MDHEN, SYDVKM. The CDR3 sequence: CASIKPGQGYEQYF. CDR3 in DNA: TGTGCCAGCATCAAACCGGGACAGGGATACGAGCAGTACTTC.

The genes are TRBV6-5 and TRBJ2-7; D is perhaps TRBD1 (7 bases). V was clipped by 2 bases and J by 6 bases, with 11 bases between them. Germline V gives CDR1 MNHEY, CDR2 SVGAGI. This CDR3 contains 13 residues. The CDR3: CASSYGQGGEQYF. The CDR3 DNA follows: TGTGCCAGCAGTTACGGCCAGGGGGGCGAGCAGTACTTC.

The chain has TRBV27 and TRBJ2-7; tentative D call: TRBD1 (5 bases). CDR1 and CDR2 from the germline V gene are MNHEY and SMNVEV (reference sequence). V was pared by 11 bases and J by 6 bases, with 20 bases between. The CDR3 is 13 residues long. CDR3 residues: CAPIKGVLREQYF. CDR3 bases: TGTGCCCCAATTAAAGGGGTCCTACGCGAGCAGTACTTC.

This rearrangement joins TRBV11-2 to TRBJ2-7, with D possibly being TRBD1 (6 bases). The germline V and J ends were trimmed by 8 bases and 6 bases, with 11 bases remaining between them. The CDR3 is 11 residues long. Germline CDR1 and CDR2: SGHAT and FQNNGV. The DNA for the CDR3 is TGTGCCAGCCGTAGGGGGACCGAGCAGTACTTC. Its translation: CASRRGTEQYF. The full variable domain, with the rest looked up from reference TRBV11-2 and TRBJ2-7, is EAGVAQSPRYKIIEKRQSVAFWCNPISGHATLYWYQQILGQGPKLLIQFQNNGVVDDSQLPKDRFSAERLKGVDSTLKIQPAKLEDSAVYLCASRRGTEQYFGPGTRLTVT.

The rearrangement joins TRBV7-9 to TRBJ1-4, with D perhaps TRBD1 (6 bases). CDR3 length equals 12 residues. The V end was cut by 5 bases, the J end by 7 bases, with 8 bases between. Germline V gene lookup returns CDR1 SEHNR and CDR2 FQNEAQ (reference sequence). The CDR3 here is CASSRTVEKLFF. The CDR3 DNA reads as TGTGCCAGCAGCAGGACAGTTGAAAAACTGTTTTTT.

J is TRBJ2-7 and V is TRBV4-2, with TRBD2 matching over 11 bases. CDR3 length: 16 residues. V shed 2 bases and J 2 bases; nucleotides not matched to a gene: 5. The germline V gene has CDR1 LGHNA and CDR2 YNFKEQ. CDR3 in DNA: TGTGCCAGCAGCCAACTAGCGGGGGGAACAACCTACGAGCAGTACTTC. As protein: CASSQLAGGTTYEQYF.